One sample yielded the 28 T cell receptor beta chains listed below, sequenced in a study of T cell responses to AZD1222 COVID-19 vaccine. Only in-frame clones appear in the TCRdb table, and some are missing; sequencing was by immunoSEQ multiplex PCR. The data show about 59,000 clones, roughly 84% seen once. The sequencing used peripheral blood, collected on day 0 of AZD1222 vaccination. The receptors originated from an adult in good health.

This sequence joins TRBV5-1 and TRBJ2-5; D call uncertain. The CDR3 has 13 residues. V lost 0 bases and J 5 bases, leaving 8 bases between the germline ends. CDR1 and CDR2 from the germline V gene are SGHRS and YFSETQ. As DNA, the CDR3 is TGCGCCAGCAGCTTGGCCAGTGTTGAGACCCAGTACTTC. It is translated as CASSLASVETQYF.

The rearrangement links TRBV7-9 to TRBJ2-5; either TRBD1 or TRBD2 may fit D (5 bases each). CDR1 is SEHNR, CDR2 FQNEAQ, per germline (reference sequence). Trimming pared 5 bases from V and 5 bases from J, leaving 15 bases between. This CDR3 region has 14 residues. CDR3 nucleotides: TGTGCCAGCAGCCATGGGGACGGCGTGGAGACCCAGTACTTC. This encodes CASSHGDGVETQYF.

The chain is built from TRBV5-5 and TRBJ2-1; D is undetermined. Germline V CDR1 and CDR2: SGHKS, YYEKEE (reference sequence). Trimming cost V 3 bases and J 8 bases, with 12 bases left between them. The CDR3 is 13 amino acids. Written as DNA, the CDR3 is TGTGCCAGCAGCTCCTTGACGGTCTATGAGCAGTTCTTC. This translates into CASSSLTVYEQFF.

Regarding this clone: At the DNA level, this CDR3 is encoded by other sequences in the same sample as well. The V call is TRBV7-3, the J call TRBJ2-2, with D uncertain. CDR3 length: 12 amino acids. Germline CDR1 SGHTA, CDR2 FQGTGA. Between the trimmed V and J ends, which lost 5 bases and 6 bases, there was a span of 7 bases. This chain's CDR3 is CASSPGSGELFF. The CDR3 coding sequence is TGTGCCAGCAGCCCCGGGTCCGGGGAGCTGTTTTTT.

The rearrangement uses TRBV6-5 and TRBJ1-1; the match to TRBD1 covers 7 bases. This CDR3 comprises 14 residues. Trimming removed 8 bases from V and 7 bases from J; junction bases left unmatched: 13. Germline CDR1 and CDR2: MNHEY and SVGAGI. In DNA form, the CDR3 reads TGTGCCAGCCGGGGGCAGGGGGGTAGTGGTGAAGCTTTCTTT. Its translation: CASRGQGGSGEAFF.

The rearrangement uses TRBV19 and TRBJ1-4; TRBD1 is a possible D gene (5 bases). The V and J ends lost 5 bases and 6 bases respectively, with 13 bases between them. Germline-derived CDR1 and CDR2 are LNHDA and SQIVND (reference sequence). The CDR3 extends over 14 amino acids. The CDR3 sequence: CASSRERGDEKLFF. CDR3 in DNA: TGTGCCAGTAGTCGTGAGAGGGGTGATGAAAAACTGTTTTTT. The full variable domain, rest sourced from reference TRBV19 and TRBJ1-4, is DGGITQSPKYLFRKEGQNVTLSCEQNLNHDAMYWYRQDPGQGLRLIYYSQIVNDFQKGDIAEGYSVSREKKESFPLTVTSAQKNPTAFYLCASSRERGDEKLFFGSGTQLSVL.

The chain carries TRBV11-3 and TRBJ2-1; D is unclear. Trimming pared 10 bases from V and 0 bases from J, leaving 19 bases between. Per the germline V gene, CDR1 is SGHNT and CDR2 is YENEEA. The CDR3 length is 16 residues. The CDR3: CATSLNRVPSYNEQFF. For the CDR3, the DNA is TGTGCCACCTCGTTGAACCGGGTCCCCTCCTACAATGAGCAGTTCTTC.

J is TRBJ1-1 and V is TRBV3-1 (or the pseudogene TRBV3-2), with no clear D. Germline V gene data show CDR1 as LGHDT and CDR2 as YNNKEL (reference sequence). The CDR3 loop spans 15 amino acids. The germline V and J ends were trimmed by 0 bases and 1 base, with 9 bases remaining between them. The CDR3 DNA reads TGTGCCAGCAGCCAAGAGGTGACGCGGAACACTGAAGCTTTCTTT. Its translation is CASSQEVTRNTEAFF.

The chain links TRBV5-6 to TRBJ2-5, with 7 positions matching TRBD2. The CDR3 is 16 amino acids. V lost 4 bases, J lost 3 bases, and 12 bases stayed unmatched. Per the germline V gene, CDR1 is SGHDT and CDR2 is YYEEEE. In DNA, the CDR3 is TGTGCCAGCAGCAGCCTGTACCGGGACTATAAAGAGACCCAGTACTTC. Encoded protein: CASSSLYRDYKETQYF.

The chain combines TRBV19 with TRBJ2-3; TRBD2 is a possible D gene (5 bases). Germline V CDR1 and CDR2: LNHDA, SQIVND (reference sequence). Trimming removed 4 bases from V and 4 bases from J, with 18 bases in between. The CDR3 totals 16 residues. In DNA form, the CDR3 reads TGTGCCAGTAGTAGAGGGTGGCTCCCCGGCCCAGATACGCAGTATTTT. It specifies CASSRGWLPGPDTQYF.

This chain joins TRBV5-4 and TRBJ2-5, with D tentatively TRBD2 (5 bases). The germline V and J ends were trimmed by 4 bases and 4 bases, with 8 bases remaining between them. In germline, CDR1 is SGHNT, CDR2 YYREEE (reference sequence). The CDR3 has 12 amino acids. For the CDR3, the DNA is TGTGCCAGCAGCCCTGGGAGAGAGACCCAGTACTTC. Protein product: CASSPGRETQYF.

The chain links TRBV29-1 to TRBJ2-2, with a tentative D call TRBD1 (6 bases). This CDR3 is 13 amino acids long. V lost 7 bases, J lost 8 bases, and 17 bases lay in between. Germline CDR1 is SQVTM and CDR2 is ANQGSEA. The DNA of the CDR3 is TGCAGCGCAAAGGGGACATCTGCGGGGGAGCTGTTTTTT. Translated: CSAKGTSAGELFF.

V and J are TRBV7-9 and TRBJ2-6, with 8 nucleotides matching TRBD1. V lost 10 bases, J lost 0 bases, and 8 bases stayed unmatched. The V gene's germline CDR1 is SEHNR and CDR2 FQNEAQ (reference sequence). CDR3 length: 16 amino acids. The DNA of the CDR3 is TGTGCCACCCGGACAGGGCGCCTCTCTGGGGCCAACGTCCTGACTTTC. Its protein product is CATRTGRLSGANVLTF.

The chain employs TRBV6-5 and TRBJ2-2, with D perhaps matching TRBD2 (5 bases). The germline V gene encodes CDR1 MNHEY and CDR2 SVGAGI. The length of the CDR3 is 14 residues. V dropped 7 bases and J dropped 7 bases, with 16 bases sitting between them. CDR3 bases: TGTGCCAGCACCCCCCTATGGGAGATCGGGGAGCTGTTTTTT. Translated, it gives CASTPLWEIGELFF.

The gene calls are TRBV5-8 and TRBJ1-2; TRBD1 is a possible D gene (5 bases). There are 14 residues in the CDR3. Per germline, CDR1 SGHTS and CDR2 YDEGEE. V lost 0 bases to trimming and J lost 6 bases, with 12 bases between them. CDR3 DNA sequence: TGTGCCAGCAGCTTGGGGGACCACTTCCATGGCTACACCTTC. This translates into CASSLGDHFHGYTF.

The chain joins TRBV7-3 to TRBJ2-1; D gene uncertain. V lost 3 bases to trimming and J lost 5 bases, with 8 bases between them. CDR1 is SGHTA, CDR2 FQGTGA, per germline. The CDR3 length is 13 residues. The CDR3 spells CASSFRRNNEQFF. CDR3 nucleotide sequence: TGTGCCAGCAGCTTCCGGCGGAACAATGAGCAGTTCTTC.

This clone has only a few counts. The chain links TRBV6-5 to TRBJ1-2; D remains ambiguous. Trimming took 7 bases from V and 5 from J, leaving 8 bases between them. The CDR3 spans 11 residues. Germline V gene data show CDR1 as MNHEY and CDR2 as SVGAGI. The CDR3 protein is CASTPTYGYTF. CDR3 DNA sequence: TGTGCCAGCACCCCAACGTATGGCTACACCTTC.

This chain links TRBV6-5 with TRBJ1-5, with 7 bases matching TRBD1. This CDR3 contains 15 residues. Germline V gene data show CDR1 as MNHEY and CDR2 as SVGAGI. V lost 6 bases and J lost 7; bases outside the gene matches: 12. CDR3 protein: CASRDPTGRNQPQHF. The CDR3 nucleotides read TGTGCCAGCAGGGATCCGACAGGGCGAAACCAGCCCCAGCATTTT.

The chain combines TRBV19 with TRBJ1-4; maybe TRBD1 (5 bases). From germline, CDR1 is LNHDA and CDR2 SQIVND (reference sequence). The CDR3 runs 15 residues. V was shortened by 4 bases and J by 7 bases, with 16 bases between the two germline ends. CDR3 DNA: TGTGCCAGTAGTACCCAGGACACTTGGCGTGAAAAACTGTTTTTT. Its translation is CASSTQDTWREKLFF.

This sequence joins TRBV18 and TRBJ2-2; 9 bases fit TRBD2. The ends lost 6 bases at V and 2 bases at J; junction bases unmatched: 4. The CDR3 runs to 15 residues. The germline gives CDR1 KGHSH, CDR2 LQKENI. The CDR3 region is CASSPTSGNTGELFF. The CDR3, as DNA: TGTGCCAGCTCGCCGACTAGCGGAAACACCGGGGAGCTGTTTTTT.

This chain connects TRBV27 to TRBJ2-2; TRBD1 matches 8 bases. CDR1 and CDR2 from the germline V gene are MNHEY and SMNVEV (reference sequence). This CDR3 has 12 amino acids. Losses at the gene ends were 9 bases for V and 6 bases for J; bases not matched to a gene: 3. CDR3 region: CASRTGPGELFF. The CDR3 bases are TGTGCCAGTAGGACAGGGCCCGGGGAGCTGTTTTTT.

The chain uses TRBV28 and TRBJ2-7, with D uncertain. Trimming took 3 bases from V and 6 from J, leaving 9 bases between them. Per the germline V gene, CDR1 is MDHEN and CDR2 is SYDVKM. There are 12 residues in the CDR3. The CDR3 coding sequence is TGTGCCAGCAGTTTGGGCCCTTCCGAGCAGTACTTC. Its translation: CASSLGPSEQYF.

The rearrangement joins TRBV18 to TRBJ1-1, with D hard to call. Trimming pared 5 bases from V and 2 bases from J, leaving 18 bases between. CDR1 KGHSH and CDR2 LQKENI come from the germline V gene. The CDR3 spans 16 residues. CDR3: CASSRTATTLNTEAFF. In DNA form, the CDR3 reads TGTGCCAGCTCAAGGACCGCGACTACCCTCAACACTGAAGCTTTCTTT.

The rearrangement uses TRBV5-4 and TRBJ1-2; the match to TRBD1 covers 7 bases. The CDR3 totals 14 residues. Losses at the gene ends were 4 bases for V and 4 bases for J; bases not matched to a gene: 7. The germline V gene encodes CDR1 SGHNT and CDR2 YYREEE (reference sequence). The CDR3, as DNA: TGTGCCAGCAGCCCCGGGACAGCGGGCTATGGCTACACCTTC. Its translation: CASSPGTAGYGYTF.

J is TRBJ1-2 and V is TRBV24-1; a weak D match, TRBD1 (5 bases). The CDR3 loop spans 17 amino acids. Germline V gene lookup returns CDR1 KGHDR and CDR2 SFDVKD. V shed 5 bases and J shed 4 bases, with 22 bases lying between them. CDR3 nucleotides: TGTGCCACCAGTGGGCGGGGGTTTCTTGGGCGAGGCTATGGCTACACCTTC. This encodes CATSGRGFLGRGYGYTF.

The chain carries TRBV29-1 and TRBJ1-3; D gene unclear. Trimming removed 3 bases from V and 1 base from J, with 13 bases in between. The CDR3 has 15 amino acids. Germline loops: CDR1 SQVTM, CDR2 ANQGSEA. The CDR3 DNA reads TGCAGCGTTGAGGAGGGAATAGGATCTGGAAACACCATATATTTT. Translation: CSVEEGIGSGNTIYF.

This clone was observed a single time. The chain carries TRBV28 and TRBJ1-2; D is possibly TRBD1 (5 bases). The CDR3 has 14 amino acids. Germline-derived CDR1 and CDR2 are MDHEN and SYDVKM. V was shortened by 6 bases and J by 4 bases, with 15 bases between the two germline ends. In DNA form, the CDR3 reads TGTGCCAGCAGCGGGACGACTCGCCCCTATGGCTACACCTTC. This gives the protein CASSGTTRPYGYTF.

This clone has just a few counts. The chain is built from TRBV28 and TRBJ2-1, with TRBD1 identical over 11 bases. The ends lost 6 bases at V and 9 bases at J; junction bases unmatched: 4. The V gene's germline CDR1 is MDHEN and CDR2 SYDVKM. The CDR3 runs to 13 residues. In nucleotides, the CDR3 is TGTGCCAGCAGGGGACAGGGGGTTATTGAGCAGTTCTTC. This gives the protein CASRGQGVIEQFF.